Shown below are 3 T cell receptor beta chains from a single sample sequenced in a study of control samples from healthy donors and cancer patients. TCRdb's copy holds only in-frame clones and misses some; the assay was immunoSEQ multiplex PCR. The table has more than 85,000 clones, about 81% seen once. Sequencing used PBMCs. Source of these receptors: a man aged 70-80 years with lung cancer.

The rearrangement uses TRBV18 and TRBJ1-2; D might be TRBD1 (6 bases). V gave up 3 bases and J gave up 8 bases, with 16 bases separating them. CDR3 length: 14 residues. Germline lookup yields CDR1 KGHSH and CDR2 LQKENI. The CDR3 reads CASSPAAGESGYTF. In DNA, the CDR3 is TGTGCCAGCTCACCCGCGGCAGGGGAGTCCGGCTACACCTTC.

This clone was found once. The V and J genes are TRBV13 and TRBJ1-2; D may be TRBD1 (6 bases). Trimming stripped 2 bases from V and 7 bases from J, with 14 bases between. This CDR3 has 14 amino acids. Germline loops: CDR1 PRHDT, CDR2 FYEKMQ (reference sequence). The CDR3 bases are TGTGCCAGCAGCTTATGGGGACACCCTCTTGGCTACACCTTC. This encodes CASSLWGHPLGYTF.

This chain connects TRBV19 to TRBJ2-7, with 10 bases identical to TRBD1. The CDR3 runs to 15 residues. The J segment lost 7 bases and the V segment lost 3 bases, leaving 9 bases of the junction unmatched. Germline V CDR1 and CDR2: LNHDA, SQIVND (reference sequence). The CDR3 coding sequence is TGTGCCAGTAGTATCGGGGGGACAGGGGTAAGGGAGCAGTACTTC. Translating gives CASSIGGTGVREQYF.